These 31 T cell receptor beta chains were all obtained from the same sample, sequenced in a study of spatial heterogeneity in lung cancer. Time point here: sample taken at primary tumor resection. TCRdb re-derived calls from the 5' RACE reads in MiXCR, one entry per CDR3 protein. The sample holds tens of thousands of distinct CDR3 sequences, over 9.5% seen once. The input for sequencing was PBMCs, taken at surgery. The source of these receptors is a male donor with early-stage non-small cell lung cancer.

The chain carries TRBV28 and TRBJ2-5; D not certain. Deletions cut 2 bases from V and 3 bases from J, with 10 bases between. The germline gives CDR1 MDHEN, CDR2 SYDVKM. The CDR3 loop spans 14 amino acids. CDR3: CASSLQNKKETQYF. The DNA for the CDR3 is TGTGCCAGCAGTTTACAGAACAAGAAAGAGACCCAGTACTTC.

This clonotype was counted only a few times. This CDR3 reads CSVGLTASYEQYF. DNA of the CDR3: TGCAGCGTGGGGTTGACAGCTTCCTACGAGCAGTACTTC. The chain uses TRBV29-1 and TRBJ2-7, with TRBD1 as a possible D gene (5 bases). The V end was cut by 6 bases, the J end by 1 base, with 13 bases between. This CDR3 is 13 amino acids long. Germline V gives CDR1 SQVTM, CDR2 ANQGSEA.

In its sample, this clonotype was seen a few times. J is TRBJ2-3 and V is TRBV12-3 or TRBV12-4; weak D call: TRBD2 (5 bases). The CDR3 sequence is 12 residues long. Trimming cost V 4 bases and J 11 bases, with 13 bases left between them. For the CDR3, the DNA is TGTGCCAGCAGTTCTGGGGAGCGGCTGCAGTATTTT. Protein: CASSSGERLQYF.

The chain recombines TRBV7-8 with TRBJ2-3, with 14 bases lining up with TRBD2. V dropped 4 bases and J dropped 1; count of bases not matched to a gene: 1. This CDR3 has 16 amino acids. Per germline, CDR1 SGHVS and CDR2 FQNEAQ. CDR3 in DNA: TGTGCCAGCAGCTGGGGACTAGCGGGAGGCACAGATACGCAGTATTTT. Amino acid sequence: CASSWGLAGGTDTQYF.

This clonotype was observed many times. The rearrangement joins TRBV10-3 to TRBJ2-1; TRBD1 is a possible D gene (7 bases). Germline lookup yields CDR1 ENHRY and CDR2 SYGVKD. The CDR3 has 14 residues. V was trimmed by 2 bases and J by 9 bases, leaving 14 bases between them. CDR3 residues: CAISEAQGGVEQFF. The CDR3 region has the DNA TGTGCCATCAGTGAGGCTCAGGGGGGAGTTGAGCAGTTCTTC.

The chain couples TRBV12-3 or TRBV12-4 to TRBJ2-7; D is unresolved. V was clipped by 6 bases and J by 4 bases, with 16 bases between them. The CDR3 runs to 14 residues. The CDR3 DNA reads TGTGCCAGCAGCCCATCCGTTACGTTTTACGAGCAGTACTTC. Translated: CASSPSVTFYEQYF.

This chain's CDR3 is CAWSPTPLEGGNEQYF. CDR3 DNA sequence: TGTGCCTGGAGTCCCACTCCTCTCGAGGGAGGAAACGAGCAGTACTTC. The chain has TRBV30 and TRBJ2-7; D might be TRBD2 (6 bases). Trimming removed 2 bases at V and 5 bases at J, with 22 bases between. This CDR3 is 16 amino acids long. CDR1 is GTSNPN, CDR2 SVGIG, per germline (reference sequence).

The chain employs TRBV28 and TRBJ2-7; D is unresolved. The CDR3 extends over 13 amino acids. The V and J ends lost 4 bases and 1 base respectively, with 8 bases between them. Germline loops: CDR1 MDHEN, CDR2 SYDVKM. For the CDR3, the DNA is TGTGCCAGCAGTTCCCCGGATTCCTACGAGCAGTACTTC. It codes for CASSSPDSYEQYF.

This clonotype was counted only a few times. V gene TRBV4-1 combines with J gene TRBJ1-5, with D possibly being TRBD1 (6 bases). V was shortened by 0 bases and J by 4 bases, with 19 bases between the two germline ends. The length of the CDR3 is 18 residues. Germline lookup yields CDR1 MGHRA and CDR2 YSYEKL. The CDR3 sequence: CASSQDSMGGLGNQPQHF. The CDR3 nucleotides are TGCGCCAGCAGCCAAGATTCGATGGGGGGGCTGGGGAATCAGCCCCAGCATTTT.

The chain recombines TRBV20-1 with TRBJ2-1; D possibly corresponds to TRBD1 (6 bases). V was trimmed by 0 bases and J by 3 bases, leaving 18 bases between them. Germline V gene lookup returns CDR1 DFQATT and CDR2 SNEGSKA (reference sequence). This CDR3 comprises 17 residues. In DNA form, the CDR3 reads TGCAGTGCTAGAGAAGGCAGGGGTTCAGCGAGCTACAATGAGCAGTTCTTC. Amino acids: CSAREGRGSASYNEQFF.

J is TRBJ1-5 and V is TRBV7-9; 8 bases line up with TRBD1. The V gene end was trimmed by 4 bases and the J gene end by 2 bases; junction bases not matched to a gene: 10. The CDR3 covers 17 residues. Germline V gene lookup returns CDR1 SEHNR and CDR2 FQNEAQ (reference sequence). The CDR3 DNA is TGTGCCAGCAGCTCGCAGATACAGGGGGGCGGCAATCAGCCCCAGCATTTT. This codes for CASSSQIQGGGNQPQHF. The whole variable domain, filled in from reference TRBV7-9 and TRBJ1-5, reads DTGVSQNPRHKITKRGQNVTFRCDPISEHNRLYWYRQTLGQGPEFLTYFQNEAQLEKSRLLSDRFSAERPKGSFSTLEIQRTEQGDSAMYLCASSSQIQGGGNQPQHFGDGTRLSIL.

This clonotype was detected a few times. The rearrangement links TRBV6-2 or TRBV6-3 to TRBJ2-7; 12 bases align to TRBD2. The CDR3 sequence is 18 residues long. CDR1 and CDR2 (germline): MNHEY, SVGEGT. The V and J ends lost 4 bases and 1 base, in that order; junction bases with no gene match: 11. Here the CDR3 DNA reads TGTGCCAGCAGTTCCCCGGTCCTAGCGGGAGGGCTTTCCTACGAGCAGTACTTC. This codes for CASSSPVLAGGLSYEQYF.

The chain joins TRBV7-2 to TRBJ2-7; D assignment may be TRBD1 or TRBD2 (5 bases each). There are 15 residues in the CDR3. V lost 5 bases and J 2 bases, leaving 16 bases between the germline ends. The germline gives CDR1 SGHTA, CDR2 FQGNSA. CDR3 coding DNA: TGTGCCAGCAGCAACCCGGGACCGATAACCTACGAGCAGTACTTC. As protein: CASSNPGPITYEQYF.

Sample share makes this clonotype medium-sized (0.01 to 0.1%). CDR3 nucleotide sequence: TGTGCCACCAGCAGAGGACAGGGGGCGAGGGAGCAGTACTTC. This encodes CATSRGQGAREQYF. The chain carries TRBV15 and TRBJ2-7; 10 bases map to TRBD1. The CDR3 totals 14 residues. The ends lost 1 base at V and 7 bases at J; junction bases unmatched: 4. Germline lookup yields CDR1 LNHNV and CDR2 YYDKDF (reference sequence).

This clonotype was picked up many times. V is TRBV4-3 and J is TRBJ2-2; 7 positions match TRBD2. The length of the CDR3 is 18 residues. Germline loops: CDR1 LGHNA, CDR2 YSLEER. V lost 0 bases and J lost 3; bases outside the gene matches: 10. The CDR3 protein is CASSQDRVAGVDTGELFF. The CDR3 DNA reads as TGCGCCAGCAGCCAAGATCGAGTTGCGGGAGTCGACACCGGGGAGCTGTTTTTT.

The V call is TRBV7-2, the J call TRBJ1-1; D is uncertain. V lost 4 bases and J lost 1, with 1 base in between. CDR1 is SGHTA and CDR2 is FQGNSA in the germline V gene. The CDR3 consists of 11 residues. As DNA, the CDR3 is TGTGCCAGCAGCTGGAACACTGAAGCTTTCTTT. Its protein is CASSWNTEAFF.

The CDR3 region is CSASSGTGYRETQYF. The CDR3, as DNA: TGCAGTGCTAGCTCCGGGACAGGGTATAGGGAGACCCAGTACTTC. The chain joins TRBV20-1 to TRBJ2-5; 9 bases match TRBD1. Germline V lookup: CDR1 DFQATT, CDR2 SNEGSKA (reference sequence). Losses at the gene ends were 3 bases for V and 5 bases for J; bases not matched to a gene: 10. The CDR3 is 15 amino acids.

On this clonotype itself: This sequence may be a read error, since a much larger clone differs from it by one base. The rearrangement links TRBV24-1 to TRBJ2-2; no clear D gene. CDR1 and CDR2 from the germline V gene are KGHDR and SFDVKD. With 3 bases removed from V and 6 bases from J, the gap between germline ends came to 10 bases. The CDR3 covers 14 residues. CDR3 nucleotides: TGTGCCACCAGTGATAGTCGAGACGCCGGGGAGCTGTTTTTT. Translating gives CATSDSRDAGELFF.

This clonotype occurred many times. The chain links TRBV28 to TRBJ1-1; D gene uncertain. This CDR3 region has 12 residues. Germline V lookup: CDR1 MDHEN, CDR2 SYDVKM. The V end was cut by 4 bases, the J end by 0 bases, with 3 bases between. The CDR3 spells CASSSVNTEAFF. For the CDR3, the DNA is TGTGCCAGCAGTTCTGTGAACACTGAAGCTTTCTTT. The whole variable domain, filled in from reference TRBV28 and TRBJ1-1, reads DVKVTQSSRYLVKRTGEKVFLECVQDMDHENMFWYRQDPGLGLRLIYFSYDVKMKEKGDIPEGYSVSREKKERFSLILESASTNQTSMYLCASSSVNTEAFFGQGTRLTVV.

This clonotype was recorded at least ten times. The rearrangement links TRBV3-1 to TRBJ2-7; D is unresolved. The CDR3 totals 14 residues. The germline V gene encodes CDR1 LGHDT and CDR2 YNNKEL (reference sequence). Trimming removed 4 bases from V and 3 bases from J, with 13 bases in between. The CDR3 region is CASSPRRRNYEQYF. The CDR3 bases are TGTGCCAGCAGCCCACGGAGAAGAAACTACGAGCAGTACTTC.

V is TRBV5-5 and J is TRBJ2-5; D is perhaps TRBD1 or TRBD2 (5 bases each). Germline V gene sequence: CDR1 SGHKS, CDR2 YYEKEE (reference sequence). V lost 1 base, J lost 5 bases, and 15 bases lay in between. The CDR3 totals 15 residues. As DNA, the CDR3 is TGTGCCAGCAGCTTGCCACTCGGGACGGCGGAGACCCAGTACTTC. It specifies CASSLPLGTAETQYF.

The chain combines TRBV20-1 with TRBJ2-7; possibly TRBD1 or TRBD2 for D (5 bases each). V gave up 5 bases and J gave up 2 bases, with 13 bases separating them. Germline V gene data show CDR1 as DFQATT and CDR2 as SNEGSKA (reference sequence). The CDR3 covers 13 residues. The CDR3 loop reads CSAEGRLAYEQYF. For the CDR3, the DNA is TGCAGTGCTGAGGGACGTCTCGCCTACGAGCAGTACTTC.

This clonotype was found a few times. The gene calls are TRBV30 and TRBJ1-1, with TRBD1 as a possible D gene (5 bases). Germline V gene lookup returns CDR1 GTSNPN and CDR2 SVGIG (reference sequence). The CDR3 consists of 13 residues. Trimming shortened V by 1 base and J by 0 bases, and 6 bases separated the two germline ends. The CDR3 nucleotides read TGTGCCTGGAGTGACAGGCTGAACACTGAAGCTTTCTTT. Its translation is CAWSDRLNTEAFF.

The chain couples TRBV7-3 to TRBJ1-1; 9 nucleotides align to TRBD1. The V and J ends lost 3 bases and 8 bases, in that order; junction bases with no gene match: 4. Germline V lookup: CDR1 SGHTA, CDR2 FQGTGA. This CDR3 comprises 13 residues. CDR3 bases: TGTGCCAGCAGCTTGGTGGGACAGGGAGAAGCTTTCTTT. Translation: CASSLVGQGEAFF. Variable domain in full (rest from reference TRBV7-3 and TRBJ1-1): GAGVSQTPSNKVTEKGKYVELRCDPISGHTALYWYRQSLGQGPEFLIYFQGTGAADDSGLPNDRFFAVRPEGSVSTLKIQRTERGDSAVYLCASSLVGQGEAFFGQGTRLTVV.

This chain connects TRBV5-1 to TRBJ2-1; 9 positions agree with TRBD2. In germline, CDR1 is SGHRS, CDR2 YFSETQ. J gave up 6 bases and V 3 bases, and 4 bases lay outside the gene matches. The CDR3 has 14 amino acids. The CDR3 reads CASSSGLAPNEQFF. The CDR3 nucleotides read TGCGCCAGCAGCTCGGGACTAGCCCCCAATGAGCAGTTCTTC.

This clonotype was counted many times. The chain carries TRBV28 and TRBJ1-5; 7 bases are a match to TRBD1. The CDR3 spans 15 residues. Germline-derived CDR1 and CDR2 are MDHEN and SYDVKM. The J segment lost 2 bases and the V segment lost 3 bases, leaving 4 bases of the junction unmatched. CDR3 sequence reads: CASSLAGTGNQPQHF. The CDR3 bases are TGTGCCAGCAGTTTGGCGGGGACAGGCAATCAGCCCCAGCATTTT.

V and J are TRBV6-2 or TRBV6-3 and TRBJ1-2; TRBD1 agrees at 10 bases. Germline CDR1 reads MNHEY; CDR2 reads SVGEGT. The CDR3 runs to 16 residues. V lost 6 bases and J lost 1; bases outside the gene matches: 8. Written as DNA, the CDR3 is TGTGCCAGCAGCTATGACGACAGGGGGCTTAACTATGGCTACACCTTC. Translated, it gives CASSYDDRGLNYGYTF.

J is TRBJ2-2 and V is TRBV11-2, with 9 bases that match TRBD1. The germline gives CDR1 SGHAT, CDR2 FQNNGV. This CDR3 comprises 13 residues. Trimming removed 6 bases from V and 6 bases from J; junction bases left unmatched: 2. The CDR3 here is CASRQGAAGELFF. The CDR3 DNA is TGTGCCAGCAGACAGGGGGCGGCCGGGGAGCTGTTTTTT. The variable domain in full, with the rest retrieved from reference TRBV11-2 and TRBJ2-2, is EAGVAQSPRYKIIEKRQSVAFWCNPISGHATLYWYQQILGQGPKLLIQFQNNGVVDDSQLPKDRFSAERLKGVDSTLKIQPAKLEDSAVYLCASRQGAAGELFFGEGSRLTVL.

The sample holds many counts of this clonotype. The chain joins TRBV3-1 to TRBJ1-1, with D hard to call. Germline V gives CDR1 LGHDT, CDR2 YNNKEL (reference sequence). Between the trimmed V and J ends, which lost 0 bases and 5 bases, there was a span of 13 bases. The length of the CDR3 is 15 residues. The DNA for the CDR3 is TGTGCCAGCAGCCAAGAGGTGTACTTGGGAACTGAAGCTTTCTTT. Residues: CASSQEVYLGTEAFF.

The chain employs TRBV20-1 and TRBJ1-5; maybe TRBD1 (5 bases). The length of the CDR3 is 16 residues. The germline V gene has CDR1 DFQATT and CDR2 SNEGSKA (reference sequence). V lost 0 bases to trimming and J lost 2 bases, with 14 bases between them. This chain's CDR3 is CSARDRRGWGNQPQHF. The CDR3 DNA reads as TGCAGTGCTAGAGATCGAAGGGGATGGGGCAATCAGCCCCAGCATTTT.

V gene TRBV12-3 or TRBV12-4 combines with J gene TRBJ2-5; TRBD1 or TRBD2 may be the D gene (5 bases each). This CDR3 has 16 residues. V lost 5 bases, J lost 5 bases, and 21 bases lay in between. This chain's CDR3 is CASSPGSPSHRETQYF. The DNA of the CDR3 is TGTGCCAGCAGTCCAGGGTCCCCTAGCCACCGGGAGACCCAGTACTTC.